The rows below give T cell receptor beta chains drawn from one sample of a study of blood T cell repertoires in COVID-19. The table came from immunoSEQ multiplex PCR; TCRdb's copy has only in-frame clones and leaves some out. The sample lists tens of thousands of clones, roughly 87% occurring once. Sequences were obtained from peripheral blood. Every receptor here comes from a woman in her forties or fifties with acute or convalescent COVID-19. CDR3s include the opening cysteine and the closing phenylalanine or tryptophan. Fields, in order: V gene, D gene, clone size, J gene, CDR3 length, CDR3 DNA, CDR3 protein. A D gene is named only where the DNA matches it firmly. Clone sizes are given selectively: once, few, many, or a class where the clone is expanded.

V gene: TRBV7-9; D gene: NA; clone size: NA; J gene: TRBJ1-2; CDR3 length: 13; CDR3 DNA: TGTGCCAGCAGCTTAATGGAGTCGTCCGGCTACACCTTC; CDR3 protein: CASSLMESSGYTF
V gene: TRBV30; D gene: NA; clone size: NA; J gene: TRBJ1-6; CDR3 length: 14; CDR3 DNA: TGTGCCTGGACCAGGACGGGGGATAATTCACCCCTCCACTTT; CDR3 protein: CAWTRTGDNSPLHF
V gene: TRBV11-2; D gene: TRBD2; clone size: NA; J gene: TRBJ2-1; CDR3 length: 17; CDR3 DNA: TGTGCCAGCAGCTTAGATATCGAGATAGCGGGAGGGCATGAGCAGTTCTTC; CDR3 protein: CASSLDIEIAGGHEQFF
V gene: TRBV7-3; D gene: TRBD2; clone size: NA; J gene: TRBJ2-1; CDR3 length: 16; CDR3 DNA: TGTGCCAGCAGCTCGGCATCCGGGGGGGCCGGGAATGAGCAGTTCTTC; CDR3 protein: CASSSASGGAGNEQFF
V gene: TRBV24-1; D gene: TRBD2; clone size: NA; J gene: TRBJ2-7; CDR3 length: 14; CDR3 DNA: TGTGCCACCTTTCTAGCGGGGTCGCTTAACGAGCAGTACTTC; CDR3 protein: CATFLAGSLNEQYF
V gene: TRBV7-2; D gene: NA; clone size: NA; J gene: TRBJ1-6; CDR3 length: 15; CDR3 DNA: TGTGCCAGCAGCTCACGACAGCTCTATAATTCACCCCTCCACTTT; CDR3 protein: CASSSRQLYNSPLHF
V gene: TRBV18; D gene: NA; clone size: NA; J gene: TRBJ2-5; CDR3 length: 12; CDR3 DNA: TGTGCCAGCTCACCACCGGGGGGGACCCAGTACTTC; CDR3 protein: CASSPPGGTQYF
V gene: TRBV4-2; D gene: TRBD2; clone size: NA; J gene: TRBJ2-3; CDR3 length: 18; CDR3 DNA: TGTGCCAGCAGCCAAGATGGAGCGAGCGGGGGATTGACAGATACGCAGTATTTT; CDR3 protein: CASSQDGASGGLTDTQYF
V gene: TRBV7-2; D gene: NA; clone size: once; J gene: TRBJ2-2; CDR3 length: 15; CDR3 DNA: TGTGCCAGCAGCTTATTTCGGGGGACGACCGGGGAGCTGTTTTTT; CDR3 protein: CASSLFRGTTGELFF
V gene: TRBV7-2; D gene: NA; clone size: NA; J gene: TRBJ2-3; CDR3 length: 16; CDR3 DNA: TGTGCCAGCAGTTCGCAGGGGATGTCTAGCACAGATACGCAGTATTTT; CDR3 protein: CASSSQGMSSTDTQYF
V gene: TRBV6-5; D gene: NA; clone size: NA; J gene: TRBJ1-3; CDR3 length: 15; CDR3 DNA: TGTGCCAGCAGTTACGACAGATACTCTGGAAACACCATATATTTT; CDR3 protein: CASSYDRYSGNTIYF
V gene: TRBV5-1; D gene: TRBD2; clone size: NA; J gene: TRBJ2-7; CDR3 length: 16; CDR3 DNA: TGCGCCAGCAGCTTGGCCCCTACTAGCGGGAGCTACGAGCAGTACTTC; CDR3 protein: CASSLAPTSGSYEQYF
V gene: TRBV12-3/TRBV12-4; D gene: NA; clone size: NA; J gene: TRBJ2-1; CDR3 length: 12; CDR3 DNA: TGTGCCAGCAGTTTAGGGGCGCCCGAGCAGTTCTTC; CDR3 protein: CASSLGAPEQFF
V gene: TRBV28; D gene: TRBD2; clone size: NA; J gene: TRBJ2-1; CDR3 length: 15; CDR3 DNA: TGTGCCAGCAGTGTTGGTGCTAGCGGATACAATGAGCAGTTCTTC; CDR3 protein: CASSVGASGYNEQFF
V gene: TRBV24-1; D gene: TRBD2; clone size: few; J gene: TRBJ2-1; CDR3 length: 16; CDR3 DNA: TGTGCCACCAGTGACACTAGCGGGAGCTCCTACAATGAGCAGTTCTTC; CDR3 protein: CATSDTSGSSYNEQFF
V gene: TRBV5-4; D gene: TRBD1; clone size: once; J gene: TRBJ1-1; CDR3 length: 16; CDR3 DNA: TGTGCCAGCAGCTTGGGTGGACAGGGCTTGGGCACTGAAGCTTTCTTT; CDR3 protein: CASSLGGQGLGTEAFF
V gene: TRBV6-4; D gene: TRBD1; clone size: NA; J gene: TRBJ1-2; CDR3 length: 13; CDR3 DNA: TGTGCCAGCAGTCCTGACAGGGGATATGGCTACACCTTC; CDR3 protein: CASSPDRGYGYTF
V gene: TRBV21-1; D gene: NA; clone size: NA; J gene: TRBJ2-1; CDR3 length: 16; CDR3 DNA: TGTGCCAGCAGCAAAGAGGTCAGGGGACGTGGTAATGAGCAGTTCTTC; CDR3 protein: CASSKEVRGRGNEQFF
V gene: TRBV6-2/TRBV6-3; D gene: TRBD1; clone size: NA; J gene: TRBJ2-2; CDR3 length: 18; CDR3 DNA: TGTGCCAGCAGTTACCCCCGGGACAGCCGTGTGAACACCGGGGAGCTGTTTTTT; CDR3 protein: CASSYPRDSRVNTGELFF
V gene: TRBV28; D gene: NA; clone size: NA; J gene: TRBJ1-1; CDR3 length: 13; CDR3 DNA: TGTGCCAGTTTGACAGGTACGAACACTGAAGCTTTCTTT; CDR3 protein: CASLTGTNTEAFF
V gene: TRBV7-2; D gene: TRBD2; clone size: NA; J gene: TRBJ2-2; CDR3 length: 17; CDR3 DNA: TGTGCCAGCAGCCAACAACTAGCGGGGGGGCCCTCCGGGGAGCTGTTTTTT; CDR3 protein: CASSQQLAGGPSGELFF
V gene: TRBV18; D gene: NA; clone size: NA; J gene: TRBJ1-2; CDR3 length: 15; CDR3 DNA: TGTGCCAGCTCAGGATCCCGGGACACATATTTTGGCTACACCTTC; CDR3 protein: CASSGSRDTYFGYTF
V gene: TRBV6-6; D gene: TRBD1; clone size: NA; J gene: TRBJ2-7; CDR3 length: 12; CDR3 DNA: TGTGCCAGCAGCCTGGGACAGTACGAGCAGTACTTC; CDR3 protein: CASSLGQYEQYF
V gene: TRBV2; D gene: NA; clone size: NA; J gene: TRBJ1-1; CDR3 length: 14; CDR3 DNA: TGTGCCAGCAATCAGGACAGCGGGGGACGTGAAGCTTTCTTT; CDR3 protein: CASNQDSGGREAFF
V gene: TRBV7-8; D gene: NA; clone size: once; J gene: TRBJ1-3; CDR3 length: 14; CDR3 DNA: TGTGCCAGCAGCTTAGATGGCTTGGGGGGCACCATATATTTT; CDR3 protein: CASSLDGLGGTIYF
V gene: TRBV12-3/TRBV12-4; D gene: NA; clone size: NA; J gene: TRBJ1-4; CDR3 length: 13; CDR3 DNA: TGTGCCAGCAGTTCAATATACTCTGAAAAACTGTTTTTT; CDR3 protein: CASSSIYSEKLFF
V gene: TRBV6-1; D gene: NA; clone size: NA; J gene: TRBJ2-1; CDR3 length: 16; CDR3 DNA: TGTGCCAGCAGTGAAGCCCACTCCCTTTCCTACAATGAGCAGTTCTTC; CDR3 protein: CASSEAHSLSYNEQFF
V gene: TRBV3-1/TRBV3-2; D gene: TRBD1; clone size: once; J gene: TRBJ1-2; CDR3 length: 12; CDR3 DNA: TGTGCCAGCAGCCTGGGACAGGGGGGCTACACCTTC; CDR3 protein: CASSLGQGGYTF
V gene: TRBV25-1; D gene: NA; clone size: NA; J gene: TRBJ1-1; CDR3 length: 12; CDR3 DNA: TGTGCCAGCAGTGAATCCCGACACGATCCTTACTTT; CDR3 protein: CASSESRHDPYF
V gene: TRBV10-3; D gene: NA; clone size: NA; J gene: TRBJ2-7; CDR3 length: 12; CDR3 DNA: TGTGCCACCAATGTGGGAGTTGGGGAGCAGTACTTC; CDR3 protein: CATNVGVGEQYF
V gene: TRBV9; D gene: NA; clone size: NA; J gene: TRBJ2-7; CDR3 length: 16; CDR3 DNA: TGTGCCAGCAGCGTGTCGGGGGAAGGGTATCCCCACGAGCAGTACTTC; CDR3 protein: CASSVSGEGYPHEQYF
V gene: TRBV7-2; D gene: TRBD1; clone size: NA; J gene: TRBJ2-5; CDR3 length: 14; CDR3 DNA: TGTGCCAGCAGCTCACAAGGGACAGGAGAGACCCAGTACTTC; CDR3 protein: CASSSQGTGETQYF
V gene: TRBV7-8; D gene: NA; clone size: once; J gene: TRBJ2-6; CDR3 length: 18; CDR3 DNA: TGTGCCAGCAGCCGCCGACGGGCGGGCCCCTCTGGGGCCAACGTCCTGACTTTC; CDR3 protein: CASSRRRAGPSGANVLTF
V gene: TRBV11-2; D gene: TRBD2; clone size: NA; J gene: TRBJ2-3; CDR3 length: 14; CDR3 DNA: TGTGCCAGCAGCCCGGGGGGTAGGACAGATACGCAGTATTTT; CDR3 protein: CASSPGGRTDTQYF
V gene: TRBV19; D gene: NA; clone size: NA; J gene: TRBJ1-1; CDR3 length: 16; CDR3 DNA: TGTGCCAGTATTCCGGGAGCCGGGGGTCTGAACACTGAAGCTTTCTTT; CDR3 protein: CASIPGAGGLNTEAFF
V gene: TRBV24-1; D gene: TRBD1; clone size: NA; J gene: TRBJ2-1; CDR3 length: 15; CDR3 DNA: TGTGCCACCAGTGACCCGACAGGGTTAAAAAATGAGCAGTTCTTC; CDR3 protein: CATSDPTGLKNEQFF
V gene: TRBV27; D gene: NA; clone size: once; J gene: TRBJ1-2; CDR3 length: 11; CDR3 DNA: TGTGCCAGCAGTGGAGGCTATGGCTACACCTTC; CDR3 protein: CASSGGYGYTF
V gene: TRBV19; D gene: TRBD1; clone size: NA; J gene: TRBJ1-3; CDR3 length: 16; CDR3 DNA: TGTGCCAGTAGTATGGTTGGGACAGGAGGCGGAAACACCATATATTTT; CDR3 protein: CASSMVGTGGGNTIYF
V gene: TRBV27; D gene: NA; clone size: NA; J gene: TRBJ1-4; CDR3 length: 15; CDR3 DNA: TGTGCCAGCAGTTCAAGGGGGACGACTAATGAAAAACTGTTTTTT; CDR3 protein: CASSSRGTTNEKLFF
V gene: TRBV7-9; D gene: NA; clone size: NA; J gene: TRBJ1-4; CDR3 length: 17; CDR3 DNA: TGTGCCAGCAGCTTAGGAGGCGGGGGGGGCAGAGATGAAAAACTGTTTTTT; CDR3 protein: CASSLGGGGGRDEKLFF
V gene: TRBV2; D gene: NA; clone size: NA; J gene: TRBJ2-3; CDR3 length: 14; CDR3 DNA: TGTGCCAGCAGTGGGCAGGGTCGCACAGATACGCAGTATTTT; CDR3 protein: CASSGQGRTDTQYF
V gene: TRBV30; D gene: TRBD2; clone size: NA; J gene: TRBJ2-7; CDR3 length: 12; CDR3 DNA: TGTGCCTGGAGGGCTAGCGGATACGAGCAGTACTTC; CDR3 protein: CAWRASGYEQYF
V gene: TRBV4-1; D gene: NA; clone size: NA; J gene: TRBJ1-2; CDR3 length: 13; CDR3 DNA: TGCGCCAGCAGCCAGAGAGAAAACTATGGCTACACCTTC; CDR3 protein: CASSQRENYGYTF